One sample yielded the 23 T cell receptor beta chains listed below, sequenced in a study of spatial heterogeneity in lung cancer. The time point denotes: sample taken at primary tumor resection. TCRdb processed the 5' RACE reads anew with MiXCR; each CDR3 protein has one entry. This sample yields fewer than 9,500 distinct CDR3 sequences, of which around 9.7% are seen a single time; about 23% belongs to the top ten. The sequenced sample was normal lung tissue next to the tumor, obtained at surgery. These receptors were taken from a male donor with early-stage non-small cell lung cancer.

This clonotype was seen a single time. V is TRBV20-1 and J is TRBJ2-7; 7 bases align to TRBD2. The V and J ends lost 0 bases and 7 bases, in that order; junction bases with no gene match: 18. CDR3 size: 17 residues. From germline, CDR1 is DFQATT and CDR2 SNEGSKA (reference sequence). The CDR3 sequence: CSARDREATNTWGEQYV. The DNA for the CDR3 is TGCAGTGCTAGAGATCGGGAGGCTACCAACACTTGGGGGGAGCAGTACGTC.

The sample holds many counts of this clonotype. The V call is TRBV2, the J call TRBJ2-5; possibly TRBD2 for D (6 bases). V was clipped by 5 bases and J by 2 bases, with 9 bases between them. This CDR3 comprises 13 residues. Germline loops: CDR1 SNHLY, CDR2 FYNNEI. The CDR3 here is CASSYLAQETQYF. The CDR3 region has the DNA TGTGCCAGCAGTTACCTAGCGCAAGAGACCCAGTACTTC.

By sample share, this clonotype is medium-sized. V usage is TRBV30 and J usage is TRBJ2-7; TRBD2 aligns across 9 bases. The CDR3 has 14 residues. V shed 3 bases, J shed 2 bases, and the junction held 5 bases outside the gene matches. CDR1 is GTSNPN and CDR2 is SVGIG in the germline V gene (reference sequence). CDR3 coding DNA: TGTGCCTGGAGGGTAGCGGGAGAAGCCTACGAGCAGTACTTC. It translates to CAWRVAGEAYEQYF.

This clonotype was seen repeatedly, ten times or more. Germline is not matched at one junction end, which may reflect a read error. V gene TRBV28 combines with J gene TRBJ2-3, with a possible D match to TRBD1 (5 bases). CDR1 and CDR2 from the germline V gene are MDHEN and SYDVKM. The length of the CDR3 is 12 residues. The CDR3 region is CASSQGTNTQYF. Here the CDR3 DNA reads TGTGCCAGCAGTCAGGGCACAAATACGCAGTATTTT. The whole variable domain, filled in from reference TRBV28 and TRBJ2-3, reads DVKVTQSSRYLVKRTGEKVFLECVQDMDHENMFWYRQDPGLGLRLIYFSYDVKMKEKGDIPEGYSVSREKKERFSLILESASTNQTSMYLCASSQGTNTQYFGPGTRLTVL.

This clonotype is medium-sized. The rearrangement uses TRBV30 and TRBJ2-1, with 9 bases matching TRBD2. The CDR3 has 13 residues. V was clipped by 2 bases and J by 9 bases; unmatched bases: 5. Germline lookup yields CDR1 GTSNPN and CDR2 SVGIG (reference sequence). The CDR3 protein is CAWSLTSGTEQFF. CDR3 bases: TGTGCCTGGAGTTTGACTAGCGGAACTGAGCAGTTCTTC. Based on the CDR3 plus reference TRBV30 and TRBJ2-1, the full variable domain is SQTIHQWPATLVQPVGSPLSLECTVEGTSNPNLYWYRQAAGRGLQLLFYSVGIGQISSEVPQNLSASRPQDRQFILSSKKLLLSDSGFYLCAWSLTSGTEQFFGPGTRLTVL.

This clonotype was seen repeatedly, ten times or more. The J gene is TRBJ1-2, the V gene TRBV12-3 or TRBV12-4, with D uncertain. The CDR3 runs to 14 residues. Deletions cut 6 bases from V and 0 bases from J, with 11 bases between. This CDR3 is CASSPSTTNYGYTF. The CDR3 DNA reads TGTGCCAGCAGCCCATCGACGACTAACTATGGCTACACCTTC.

This clonotype is medium-sized (0.01 to 0.1%). The V gene is TRBV7-8, the J gene TRBJ2-3, with 10 bases that match TRBD2. Germline V gives CDR1 SGHVS, CDR2 FQNEAQ. The CDR3 loop spans 19 amino acids. J lost 2 bases, V lost 1 base, and 12 bases had no gene match. DNA for the CDR3: TGTGCCAGCAGCTTAGTGGGGACTAGCGTGGGGGGTCACACAGATACGCAGTATTTT. This encodes CASSLVGTSVGGHTDTQYF.

This clonotype was observed many times. The CDR3 is CASSSTGGRETQYF. The CDR3 DNA is TGTGCCAGCAGCTCAACAGGGGGAAGAGAGACCCAGTACTTC. The chain carries TRBV7-2 and TRBJ2-5, with 8 positions matching TRBD1. Germline values: CDR1 SGHTA, CDR2 FQGNSA. V shed 4 bases and J 4 bases; nucleotides not matched to a gene: 5. The CDR3 contains 14 residues.

By proportion, this clonotype is medium-sized. V usage is TRBV7-9 and J usage is TRBJ1-1, with TRBD1 matching over 8 bases. From germline, CDR1 is SEHNR and CDR2 FQNEAQ (reference sequence). The CDR3 runs 16 residues. The J segment lost 4 bases and the V segment lost 0 bases, leaving 7 bases of the junction unmatched. This chain's CDR3 is CASSLATGAKGTEAFF. The CDR3 DNA sequence: TGTGCCAGCAGCTTAGCGACAGGGGCTAAGGGCACTGAAGCTTTCTTT.

In this sample, this clonotype turned up many times. The chain has TRBV20-1 and TRBJ2-3, with D possibly being TRBD1 (6 bases). The CDR3 length is 15 residues. Between the trimmed V and J ends, which lost 0 bases and 4 bases, there was a span of 14 bases. Germline V gives CDR1 DFQATT, CDR2 SNEGSKA (reference sequence). The DNA for the CDR3 is TGCAGTGCTAGAGATCGACAGGACTTCTCAGATACGCAGTATTTT. Amino acid sequence: CSARDRQDFSDTQYF.

This clonotype showed up many times. The rearrangement joins TRBV7-2 to TRBJ2-1, with D maybe TRBD2 (5 bases). This CDR3 is 17 amino acids long. Germline loops: CDR1 SGHTA, CDR2 FQGNSA. Trimming took off 4 bases at V and 4 bases at J, with 20 bases between the two ends. The CDR3 bases are TGTGCCAGCAGCTCCTTGGAGGAGAGGCGCCATTACAATGAGCAGTTCTTC. Translation gives CASSSLEERRHYNEQFF.

This clonotype was detected only a few times. The gene calls are TRBV18 and TRBJ1-5; D not resolved. Between the trimmed V and J ends, which lost 3 bases and 7 bases, there was a span of 10 bases. CDR1 and CDR2 from the germline V gene are KGHSH and LQKENI. This CDR3 is built from 13 residues. DNA of the CDR3: TGTGCCAGCTCACCCGGCCAGAAACAGCCCCAGCATTTT. This codes for CASSPGQKQPQHF.

This clonotype is termed medium-sized (0.01 to 0.1%). The V gene is TRBV5-1, the J gene TRBJ2-2, with 8 nucleotides matching TRBD1. This CDR3 spans 16 amino acids. Germline V gene lookup returns CDR1 SGHRS and CDR2 YFSETQ. The trim removed 4 bases at V and 2 bases at J, leaving 7 bases unmatched. The CDR3 region has the DNA TGCGCCAGCAGCCTCACGGGACAGGATAACACCGGGGAGCTGTTTTTT. Translating gives CASSLTGQDNTGELFF.

This clonotype is medium-sized. The chain joins TRBV9 to TRBJ2-2; D call uncertain. Germline loops: CDR1 SGDLS, CDR2 YYNGEE. The CDR3 spans 14 residues. Trimming took 6 bases from V and 1 from J, leaving 10 bases between them. The CDR3 nucleotides read TGTGCCAGCAAGCCTCATAAGAACACCGGGGAGCTGTTTTTT. It encodes CASKPHKNTGELFF.

By sample share, this clonotype is hyperexpanded (1% or more). The CDR3 is CASSLLAPIGEQYF. DNA for the CDR3: TGTGCCAGCAGTTTACTGGCTCCTATAGGGGAGCAGTACTTC. The chain couples TRBV27 to TRBJ2-7, with D unresolved. The CDR3 extends over 14 amino acids. The V end lost 2 bases, the J end lost 7 bases, and 15 bases lay between the germline ends. CDR1 and CDR2 from the germline V gene are MNHEY and SMNVEV (reference sequence).

This clonotype has ten or more counts. The chain joins TRBV5-1 to TRBJ1-4; D might be TRBD1 (5 bases). Trimming took 7 bases from V and 7 from J, leaving 20 bases between them. CDR1 is SGHRS and CDR2 is YFSETQ in the germline V gene. The CDR3 contains 15 residues. CDR3 DNA sequence: TGCGCCAGCGGGAGGGTGGGGGACCGAGGTGAAAAACTGTTTTTT. It translates to CASGRVGDRGEKLFF.

The table lists this clonotype with many counts. This chain connects TRBV11-1 to TRBJ1-4, with TRBD1 matching 8 bases. The CDR3 runs to 15 residues. The V segment lost 2 bases and the J segment 3 bases; nucleotides outside the gene matches: 2. Germline lookup yields CDR1 SGHAT and CDR2 FQDESV (reference sequence). The CDR3 protein is CASSLTTGANEKLFF. The CDR3 nucleotides are TGTGCCAGCAGCTTAACGACAGGGGCTAATGAAAAACTGTTTTTT.

This clonotype was observed at least ten times. This chain links TRBV12-3 or TRBV12-4 with TRBJ2-3; 11 bases match TRBD2. J lost 4 bases, V lost 5 bases, and 5 bases had no gene match. The CDR3 totals 15 residues. The CDR3 sequence: CASSNLAGGPDTQYF. The CDR3 region has the DNA TGTGCCAGCAGTAATCTAGCGGGGGGACCAGATACGCAGTATTTT.

This clonotype is labeled medium-sized. The chain links TRBV7-8 to TRBJ2-7; 7 bases fit TRBD1. The V gene end was trimmed by 5 bases and the J gene end by 2 bases; junction bases not matched to a gene: 6. This CDR3 spans 14 amino acids. The germline CDR1 and CDR2 sequences are SGHVS and FQNEAQ. CDR3 sequence (DNA): TGTGCCAGCAGCATCCCGGACAGGACCTACGAGCAGTACTTC. Encoded protein: CASSIPDRTYEQYF. Filled out from reference TRBV7-8 and TRBJ2-7, the complete variable domain reads GAGVSQSPRYKVAKRGQDVALRCDPISGHVSLFWYQQALGQGPEFLTYFQNEAQLDKSGLPSDRFFAERPEGSVSTLKIQRTQQEDSAVYLCASSIPDRTYEQYFGPGTRLTVT.

This clonotype was seen at least ten times. This sequence joins TRBV20-1 and TRBJ2-7; D may be TRBD1 (6 bases). With 8 bases removed from V and 7 bases from J, the gap between germline ends came to 15 bases. CDR3 size: 11 residues. Per germline, CDR1 DFQATT and CDR2 SNEGSKA (reference sequence). DNA of the CDR3: TGCAGTCCCCTGGGGGACACGGAGCAGTACTTC. Its translation: CSPLGDTEQYF.

This clonotype was counted many times. The chain couples TRBV19 to TRBJ1-5; D remains ambiguous. CDR1 and CDR2 (germline): LNHDA, SQIVND (reference sequence). CDR3 size: 15 residues. Trimming cost V 5 bases and J 0 bases, with 11 bases left between them. This CDR3 is CASSAQLSSNQPQHF. As DNA, the CDR3 is TGTGCCAGTAGTGCACAACTTTCTAGCAATCAGCCCCAGCATTTT. Filled out from reference TRBV19 and TRBJ1-5, the complete variable domain reads DGGITQSPKYLFRKEGQNVTLSCEQNLNHDAMYWYRQDPGQGLRLIYYSQIVNDFQKGDIAEGYSVSREKKESFPLTVTSAQKNPTAFYLCASSAQLSSNQPQHFGDGTRLSIL.

This clonotype was detected ten times or more. The genes are TRBV7-2 and TRBJ2-3; 8 bases align to TRBD2. The junction had 14 bases not matched to a gene; V was cut back by 1 base and J by 8 bases. In germline, CDR1 is SGHTA, CDR2 FQGNSA. The CDR3 consists of 17 residues. The DNA for the CDR3 is TGTGCCAGCAGCTTAGATAGGGAGCGGGGGCCCCGGGGTACGCAGTATTTT. It encodes CASSLDRERGPRGTQYF.

This clonotype was found many times. V and J are TRBV6-6 and TRBJ2-2; D not certain. V lost 10 bases and J 4 bases, leaving 13 bases between the germline ends. Germline V gene sequence: CDR1 MNHNY, CDR2 SVGAGI (reference sequence). This CDR3 is 13 amino acids long. The CDR3 coding sequence is TGTGCCATCAAGGGTAGTCGCACCGGGGAGCTGTTTTTT. It encodes CAIKGSRTGELFF.